This T cell receptor beta chain comes out of a study of technical replicates of blood from several donors. Germline values: CDR1 SGHRS, CDR2 YFSETQ. This CDR3 spans 15 amino acids. The ends were cut back, 0 bases at V and 0 bases at J, with 10 bases in the middle. Produced via immunoSEQ multiplex PCR; TCRdb's table is partial and in-frame only. The repertoire includes about 84,000 clones, 93% of them detected once, and approximately 0.22% sits in the top ten. V is TRBV5-1 and J is TRBJ2-7; TRBD1 might be the D (6 bases). What was sequenced was T cells isolated from PBMCs. The sequence derives from a human donor in good health. Here the CDR3 reads CASSLATGSSYEQYF. The CDR3 nucleotides read TGCGCCAGCAGCTTGGCTACAGGGAGCTCCTACGAGCAGTACTTC.